This T cell receptor (beta chain) stems from a study of cytomegalovirus exposure and HLA in healthy donors. It was with 60 Vbeta and 13 Jbeta primers that the PCR ran. Sequencing used immunoSEQ multiplex PCR; TCRdb keeps in-frame clones, though not all of them. Counted here are 35,000 to 45,000 clones, 50% occurring once; the ten biggest clones make up 9% to 14%. V lost 1 base to trimming and J lost 4 bases; unmatched junction nucleotides: 7. The CDR3 has 16 residues. CDR1 SEHNR and CDR2 FQNEAQ come from the germline V gene (reference sequence). Points on this clone: Its antigen remains unknown.

General study findings and limits: In a later analysis, HLA-associated beta chains showed higher expansion and lower generation probabilities than comparable chains. Usually a TCR sequence was rare, but some public TCRs were found in many donors.

The sequence was obtained from a human donor in good health. Sequencing was done on a sample of PBMCs. The V and J genes are TRBV7-9 and TRBJ2-1; 7 bases map to TRBD2. CDR3 in DNA: TGTGCCAGCAGCTTAGTGCCGCGGGGGATATACAATGAGCAGTTCTTC. This sequence encodes CASSLVPRGIYNEQFF.